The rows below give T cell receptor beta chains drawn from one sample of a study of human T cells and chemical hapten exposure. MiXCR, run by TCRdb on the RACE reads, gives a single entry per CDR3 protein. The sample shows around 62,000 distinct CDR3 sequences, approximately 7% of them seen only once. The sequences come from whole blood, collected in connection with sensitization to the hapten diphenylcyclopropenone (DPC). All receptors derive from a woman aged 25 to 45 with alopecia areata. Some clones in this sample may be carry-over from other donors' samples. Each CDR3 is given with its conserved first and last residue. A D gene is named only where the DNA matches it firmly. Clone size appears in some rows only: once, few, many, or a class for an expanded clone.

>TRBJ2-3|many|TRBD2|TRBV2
TGTGCCAGCAGCTACGGGACTACCAGCACAGATACGCAGTATTTT
CASSYGTTSTDTQYF
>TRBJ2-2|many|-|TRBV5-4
TGTGCCAGCAGCCCCGGACACCTGAACACCGGGGAGCTGTTTTTT
CASSPGHLNTGELFF
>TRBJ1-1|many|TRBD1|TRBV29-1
TGCAGCGTTGAAACAGGGGGAATAGACACTGAAGCTTTCTTT
CSVETGGIDTEAFF
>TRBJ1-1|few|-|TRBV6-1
TGTGCCAGCAAAGGACCTGCGCGGTCGGACATGAACACTGAAGCTTTCTTT
CASKGPARSDMNTEAFF
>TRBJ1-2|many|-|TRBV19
TGTGCCAGTAGTACCACGACAGATACTCATGGCTACACCTTC
CASSTTTDTHGYTF
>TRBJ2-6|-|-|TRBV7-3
TGTGCCAGCAGCTTTATAACCCCAGGGGCCAACGTCCTGACTTTC
CASSFITPGANVLTF
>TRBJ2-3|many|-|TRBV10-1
TGCGCCAGCAGTGAGTCGGGGTTCGGCAGGGGAGGCGATACGCAGTATTTT
CASSESGFGRGGDTQYF
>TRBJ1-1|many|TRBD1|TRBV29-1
TGCAGTTCCTCACAGGGGAGCACTGAAGCTTTCTTT
CSSSQGSTEAFF
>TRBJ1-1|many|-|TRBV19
TGTGCCAGTAGTATAGCCATGAACACTGAAGCTTTCTTT
CASSIAMNTEAFF
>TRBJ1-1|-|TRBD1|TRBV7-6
TGTGCCAGCAGTAGGGGGCGAGGGGGTGAAGCTTTCTTT
CASSRGRGGEAFF
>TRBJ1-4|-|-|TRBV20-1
TGCAGTGCTAGAGATTCTGGACAGAGAAATGAAAAACTGTTTTTT
CSARDSGQRNEKLFF
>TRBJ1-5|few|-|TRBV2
TGTGCCAGCAGTAGGGGAAGGACGGCTCCCAATCAGCCCCAGCATTTT
CASSRGRTAPNQPQHF
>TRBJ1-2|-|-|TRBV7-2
TGTGCCAGCAGCGCTGGGGGGGCGGGTTTTGAGTATGGCTACACCTTC
CASSAGGAGFEYGYTF
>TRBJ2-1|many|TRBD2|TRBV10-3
TGTGCCATCAGTGAGTCTCGGGGGGGTGGGAGTGAGCAGTTCTTC
CAISESRGGGSEQFF
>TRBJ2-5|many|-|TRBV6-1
TGTGCCAGCAGTGCACAGATCCAAGAGACCCAGTACTTC
CASSAQIQETQYF
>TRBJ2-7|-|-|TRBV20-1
TGCAGTGCTAGAGGCGCGACAGTTAGGAGCTCCTACGAGCAGTACTTC
CSARGATVRSSYEQYF
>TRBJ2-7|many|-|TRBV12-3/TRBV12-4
TGTGCCAGCAGTTTATTCGGTACGCCCTACGAGCAGTACTTC
CASSLFGTPYEQYF
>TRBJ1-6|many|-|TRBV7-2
TGTGCCAGCAGTGGATTGTTGGGGCTTCGTAATTCACCCCTCCACTTT
CASSGLLGLRNSPLHF
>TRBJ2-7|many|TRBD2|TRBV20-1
TGCAGTGCTGGACTAGCGGGGGGTATCGAGCAGTACTTC
CSAGLAGGIEQYF
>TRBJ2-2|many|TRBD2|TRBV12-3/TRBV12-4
TGTGCCAGCAGTCCTAACGGGGGGGTCGGGGAGCTGTTTTTT
CASSPNGGVGELFF
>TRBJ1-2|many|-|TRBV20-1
TGCAGTGCTAGTACCGGACCTAATGGGGGCTACACCTTC
CSASTGPNGGYTF
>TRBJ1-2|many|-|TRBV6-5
TGTGCCAGCAGTCCCTACAGGACACAGGATTATGGCTACACCTTC
CASSPYRTQDYGYTF
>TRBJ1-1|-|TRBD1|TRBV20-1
TGCAGTGCTAACCCGGGACAGATGAACACTGAAGCTTTCTTT
CSANPGQMNTEAFF
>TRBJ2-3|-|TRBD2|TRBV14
TGTGCCAGCAGCCCAATGACTAGCATGAATACGCAGTATTTT
CASSPMTSMNTQYF
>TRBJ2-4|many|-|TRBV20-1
TGCAGTGCTAGAGATACGACCCTAGCCAAAAACATTCAGTACTTC
CSARDTTLAKNIQYF
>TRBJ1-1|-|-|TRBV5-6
TGTGCCAGCAGCTTTTCACAGGGTCGAGGAGCTTTCTTT
CASSFSQGRGAFF
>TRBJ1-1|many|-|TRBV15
TGTGCCACCAGCTCGTTCGGACACGGGGCGACTGAAGCTTTCTTT
CATSSFGHGATEAFF
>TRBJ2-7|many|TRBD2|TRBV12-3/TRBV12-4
TGTGCCAGCAGCCTGGGGTTGGCGGGGGGCTACGAGCAGTACTTC
CASSLGLAGGYEQYF
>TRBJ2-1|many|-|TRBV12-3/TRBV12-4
TGTGCCAGCAGCCTATGGACAAATGGAAATGAGCAGTTCTTC
CASSLWTNGNEQFF
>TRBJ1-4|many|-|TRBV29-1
TGCAGCGCATGGGACGAAAAACTGTTTTTT
CSAWDEKLFF
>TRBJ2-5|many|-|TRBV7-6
TGTGCCAGCAGCGGTGGGCTTAAGGAGACCCAGTACTTC
CASSGGLKETQYF
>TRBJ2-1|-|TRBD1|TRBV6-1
TGTGCCAGCAGTGAACCGACAGGGCCGTTCGGTAATGAGCAGTTCTTC
CASSEPTGPFGNEQFF
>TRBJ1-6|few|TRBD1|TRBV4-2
TGTGCCAGCAGCCAATTGGTGAACCCCGGGACAGGACCTACACCCCTCCACTTT
CASSQLVNPGTGPTPLHF
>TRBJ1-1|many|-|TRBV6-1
TGTGCCAGCAGTGAGGGCAGTTACACTGAAGCTTTCTTT
CASSEGSYTEAFF
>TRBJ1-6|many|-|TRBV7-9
TGTGCCAGCAGCTCAGGGGTAGATTCACCCCTCCACTTT
CASSSGVDSPLHF
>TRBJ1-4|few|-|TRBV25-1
TGTGCCAGCAGTGAAACGGGCCCTAGGCAACGCGAAAAACTGTTTTTT
CASSETGPRQREKLFF
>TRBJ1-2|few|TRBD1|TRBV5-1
TGCGCCAGCAGCTTGGAAGTTGGCAGGGGGCGCAACTATGGCGACACCTTC
CASSLEVGRGRNYGDTF
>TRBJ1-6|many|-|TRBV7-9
TGTGCCAGCAGCTTAGGTAAGGCGCCAGTTAACTCCTATAATTCACCCCTCCACTTT
CASSLGKAPVNSYNSPLHF
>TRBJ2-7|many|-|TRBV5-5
TGTGCCAGCAGCTTGGCCCTGGGGGGGCAGTACGAGCAGTACTTC
CASSLALGGQYEQYF
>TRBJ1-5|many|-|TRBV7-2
TGTGCCAGCAGCTTAGCTATGGGCAATTTTGAGCCCCAGCATTTT
CASSLAMGNFEPQHF
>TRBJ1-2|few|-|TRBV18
TGTGCCAGCTCACCAAGGTTGGAGGCGGCCAGCTACACCTTC
CASSPRLEAASYTF
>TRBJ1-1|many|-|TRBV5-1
TGCGCCAGCAGCTGGGGAGGTGGGACTGAAGCTTTCTTT
CASSWGGGTEAFF
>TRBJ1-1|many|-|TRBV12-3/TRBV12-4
TGTGCCAGCAGTTTTCAAATTCGGGGGACTGAAGCTTTCTTT
CASSFQIRGTEAFF
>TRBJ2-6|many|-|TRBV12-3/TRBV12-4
TGTGCCAGCAGTCATTATCCCAGCCCCGTGGGGTACTCTGGGGCCAACGTCCTGACTTTC
CASSHYPSPVGYSGANVLTF
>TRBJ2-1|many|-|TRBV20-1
TGCAGTCAAAGAGGGTTAAGCAATGAGCAGTTCTTC
CSQRGLSNEQFF
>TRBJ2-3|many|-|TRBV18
TGTGCCAGCTTACGCACAGATACGCAGTATTTT
CASLRTDTQYF
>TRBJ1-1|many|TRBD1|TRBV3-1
TGTGCCAGCAGCCAAGGACAGGGGCGCGCGAACACTGAAGCTTTCTTT
CASSQGQGRANTEAFF
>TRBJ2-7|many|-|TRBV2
TGTGCCAGCAGGGACAGTTCAGGCCCCTACGAGCAGTACTTC
CASRDSSGPYEQYF
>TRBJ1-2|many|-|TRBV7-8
TGTGCCAGCAGCTTAACGAACAGGGAACGCTACACCTTC
CASSLTNRERYTF
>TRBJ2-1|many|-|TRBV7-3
TGTGCCAGCAGCTGGGAGTCTAGCAACTCCTACAATGAGCAGTTCTTC
CASSWESSNSYNEQFF
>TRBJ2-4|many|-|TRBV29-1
TGCAGCGTGGCGACTAGTGCGTATATTCAGTACTTC
CSVATSAYIQYF
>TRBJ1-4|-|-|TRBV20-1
TGCAGTGCTAGAGGGGAGTTCCCCCCAGGGAGGCAAAGGGCAACTAATGAAAAACTGTTTTTT
CSARGEFPPGRQRATNEKLFF
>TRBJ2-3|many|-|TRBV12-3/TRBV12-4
TGTGCCAGCAGCCAGACCGGGACCACAGATACGCAGTATTTT
CASSQTGTTDTQYF
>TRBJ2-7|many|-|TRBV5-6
TGTGCCAGCAGCTTGGGCGGCACCTACGAGCAGTACTTC
CASSLGGTYEQYF
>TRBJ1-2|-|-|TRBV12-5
TGTGCTAGTGGTTTGGTAGTCGGACAGCCAAACTATGGCTACACCTTC
CASGLVVGQPNYGYTF
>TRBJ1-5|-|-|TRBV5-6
TGTGCCAGCAGCGATAGGAACCTTCAGCCCCAGCATTTT
CASSDRNLQPQHF
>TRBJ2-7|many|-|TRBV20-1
TGCAGTGCTAGGGGTCGGGGGATGGAGGGTCACTACGAGCAGTACTTC
CSARGRGMEGHYEQYF